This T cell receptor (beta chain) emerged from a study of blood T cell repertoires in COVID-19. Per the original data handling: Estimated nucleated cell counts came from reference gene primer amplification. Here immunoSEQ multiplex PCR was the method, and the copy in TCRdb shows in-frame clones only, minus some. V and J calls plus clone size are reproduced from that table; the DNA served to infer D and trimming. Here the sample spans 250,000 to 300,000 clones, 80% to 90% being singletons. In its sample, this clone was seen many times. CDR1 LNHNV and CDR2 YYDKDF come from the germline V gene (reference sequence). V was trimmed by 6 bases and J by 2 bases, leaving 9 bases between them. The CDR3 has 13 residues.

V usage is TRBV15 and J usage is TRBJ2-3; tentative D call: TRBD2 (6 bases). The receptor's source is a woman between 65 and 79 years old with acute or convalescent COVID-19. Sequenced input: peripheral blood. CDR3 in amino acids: CATSTGVTDTQYF. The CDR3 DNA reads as TGTGCCACCAGTACGGGGGTCACAGATACGCAGTATTTT.